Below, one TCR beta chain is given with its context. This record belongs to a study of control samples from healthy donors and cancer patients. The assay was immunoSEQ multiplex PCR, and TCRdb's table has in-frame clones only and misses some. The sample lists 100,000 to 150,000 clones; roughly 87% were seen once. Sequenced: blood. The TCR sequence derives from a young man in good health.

CDR3 bases: TGTGCCAGTAGTATGCGCCTAGCGGGAGCGCGGACAGATACGCAGTATTTT. It translates to CASSMRLAGARTDTQYF. This chain uses TRBV19 with TRBJ2-3; 10 bases align to TRBD2. The CDR3 length is 17 residues. J lost 3 bases, V lost 3 bases, and 9 bases had no gene match. The V gene's germline CDR1 is LNHDA and CDR2 SQIVND (reference sequence).